The following is a TCR beta chain sequence with its context. Those enrolled, adults aged roughly 18 to 100 years, came from 25 or so US areas. In assigning cohorts, the study relied on participant-reported clinical history. Libraries were prepared by immunoSEQ multiplex PCR; TCRdb keeps only in-frame clonotypes and omits some of them. This table has 400,000 to 550,000 clones, nearly 90% appearing once. This sample is drawn from a study of blood T cell repertoires in COVID-19. Across the whole study: Specimens from acute and convalescent COVID-19 originated in the United States, Italy and Spain. PBMCs, B-cell-depleted T cells, or T cells provided the cDNA or gDNA that made up the material.

The sequence was obtained from a woman aged 18-29 years with acute COVID-19. Sample: PBMCs or T cells enriched from blood (not recorded which).

The CDR3 region has the DNA TGCAGCGCTCCCGGAGCTGAAGCTTTCTTT. Residues: CSAPGAEAFF. This rearrangement joins TRBV29-1 to TRBJ1-1; D not certain. The germline CDR1 and CDR2 sequences are SQVTM and ANQGSEA. The CDR3 covers 10 residues. The ends were cut back, 7 bases at V and 6 bases at J, with 9 bases in the middle.